This TCR beta chain stems from a study of blood T cells in healthy people across ages. Germline V gives CDR1 MDHEN, CDR2 SYDVKM. This CDR3 is built from 15 residues. V was pared by 5 bases and J by 0 bases, with 13 bases between. A second PCR of roughly 7 to 11 cycles used a sample-barcoded 5' primer and a J-beta primer mix. One entry per CDR3 protein results from TCRdb running MiXCR on the 5' RACE reads. The data show about 800,000 distinct CDR3 sequences, more than 20% seen once. The sample was also reused in another study, on T cells of mothers and their children.

This receptor was obtained from a boy between 10 and 17 years old in good health. This chain uses TRBV28 with TRBJ1-2, with a possible D match to TRBD1 (5 bases). The sample comprised blood. The CDR3 here is CASSPTGETNYGYTF. The DNA for the CDR3 is TGTGCCAGCAGTCCAACAGGAGAAACTAACTATGGCTACACCTTC.